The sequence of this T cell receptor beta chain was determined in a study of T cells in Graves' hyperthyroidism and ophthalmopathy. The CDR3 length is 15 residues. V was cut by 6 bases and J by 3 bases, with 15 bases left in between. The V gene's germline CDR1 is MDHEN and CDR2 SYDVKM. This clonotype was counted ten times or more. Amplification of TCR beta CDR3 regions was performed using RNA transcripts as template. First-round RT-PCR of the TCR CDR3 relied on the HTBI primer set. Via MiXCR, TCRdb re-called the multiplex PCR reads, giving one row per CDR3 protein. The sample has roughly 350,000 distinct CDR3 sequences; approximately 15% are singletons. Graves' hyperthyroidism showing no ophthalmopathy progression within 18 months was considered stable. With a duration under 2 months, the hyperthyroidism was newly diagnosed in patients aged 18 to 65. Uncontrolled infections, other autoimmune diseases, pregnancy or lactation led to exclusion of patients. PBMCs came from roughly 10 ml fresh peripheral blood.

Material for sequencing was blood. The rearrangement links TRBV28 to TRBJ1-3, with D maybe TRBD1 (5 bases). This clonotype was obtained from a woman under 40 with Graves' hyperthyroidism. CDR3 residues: CASSIGGGLGNTIYF. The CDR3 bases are TGTGCCAGCAGCATCGGGGGAGGGCTTGGAAACACCATATATTTT.